Described below is a single TCR beta chain sequence and its context. This record comes from a study of blood T cell repertoires in COVID-19. Study as a whole: The samples span acute and convalescent COVID-19 from the United States, Italy and Spain. The analysed material was cDNA or gDNA that came from T cells, B-cell-depleted T cells, or PBMCs.

Germline V gene data show CDR1 as SGHVS and CDR2 as FQNEAQ. The J segment lost 6 bases and the V segment lost 4 bases, leaving 4 bases of the junction unmatched. The CDR3 spans 13 residues. In the source study's methods: Using reference gene primer amplification, nucleated cell counts were estimated. Profiled with immunoSEQ multiplex PCR; TCRdb holds only in-frame clones, not every one. V and J calls plus clone size are reproduced from that table; the DNA served to infer D and trimming. The profile shows 150,000 to 170,000 clones, about four fifths of them singletons. This receptor was obtained from an older woman with acute or convalescent COVID-19. The chain links TRBV7-8 to TRBJ1-2; the match to TRBD1 covers 8 bases. The specimen sequenced was peripheral blood. CDR3 loop: CASSSGQGHGYTF. The CDR3 DNA reads TGTGCCAGCAGCTCCGGACAGGGCCATGGCTACACCTTC.